The rows below give T cell receptor beta chains drawn from one sample of a study of CD8 T cells in Susac syndrome. From the immunoSEQ multiplex PCR reads, TCRdb called clonotypes with MiXCR, one entry per CDR3 protein. The sample includes roughly 110,000 distinct CDR3 sequences, 94% of them seen just once. Input material: CD8+ T cells from PBMCs. The receptor set was obtained from a human donor with Susac syndrome. The CDR3 runs from the conserved cysteine through the conserved F or W. A D gene is named only where the DNA matches it firmly. Some rows mark clone size as missing; the rest say once, few, many or name a class of expanded clone.

clone size,V gene,D gene,CDR3 length,J gene,CDR3 DNA,CDR3 protein
NA,TRBV9,TRBD2,15,TRBJ2-7,TGTGCCAGCAGCGGAGACGGGACTACAGCCTACGAGCAGTACTTC,CASSGDGTTAYEQYF
NA,TRBV29-1,NA,11,TRBJ2-7,TGCAGCGTTAAGGAGGGTTGGGAGCAGTACTTC,CSVKEGWEQYF
few,TRBV4-3,NA,14,TRBJ2-5,TGCGCCAGCAGCCAAGATTGGGGGGAAGAGACCCAGTACTTC,CASSQDWGEETQYF
NA,TRBV20-1,NA,13,TRBJ2-5,TGCAGTGCTAGAGATACCCCACGAGGGACCCAGTACTTC,CSARDTPRGTQYF
NA,TRBV29-1,NA,10,TRBJ1-2,TGCAGCGTTGACGGGGACGGCTACACCTTC,CSVDGDGYTF
NA,TRBV27,NA,12,TRBJ2-7,TGTGCCAGCAGTTTTACAGGGTCCGAGCAGTACTTC,CASSFTGSEQYF
NA,TRBV20-1,NA,15,TRBJ1-1,TGCAGTGCCACCCCTGTGTCCAGAACCAACACTGAAGCTTTCTTT,CSATPVSRTNTEAFF
NA,TRBV20-1,NA,12,TRBJ1-2,TGCAGTGGATACAGGGAAAGGGATGGCTACACCTTC,CSGYRERDGYTF
NA,TRBV2,NA,12,TRBJ1-1,TGTGCCAGCTATGACAGGAGGACTGAAGCTTTCTTT,CASYDRRTEAFF
NA,TRBV21-1,NA,14,TRBJ1-2,TGTGCCAGCAGCAAAGTTGGGCAGGGCCCTGGCTACACCTTC,CASSKVGQGPGYTF
NA,TRBV4-2,TRBD2,15,TRBJ2-2,TGTGCCAGCAGCCACACGGGACTAAACACCGGGGAGCTGTTTTTT,CASSHTGLNTGELFF
NA,TRBV9,NA,14,TRBJ1-6,TGTGCCAGCAACAAAGGGAACGGTAATTCACCCCTCCACTTT,CASNKGNGNSPLHF
NA,TRBV12-3/TRBV12-4,TRBD1,18,TRBJ2-6,TGTGCCAGCAGTCCTGGACAGGGGGCCGCCTCTGGGGCCAACGTCCTGACTTTC,CASSPGQGAASGANVLTF
NA,TRBV9,TRBD2,15,TRBJ2-3,TGTGCCAGCAGCGTAGTTGGGGGGGGCACAGATACGCAGTATTTT,CASSVVGGGTDTQYF
NA,TRBV9,NA,14,TRBJ2-7,TGTGCCAGCAGCGTAGGGAGTCGCTTCTACGAGCAGTACTTC,CASSVGSRFYEQYF
NA,TRBV29-1,TRBD1,13,TRBJ1-4,TGCAGCGTGGTGGCAGGGGGAGGTGAAAAACTGTTTTTT,CSVVAGGGEKLFF
NA,TRBV29-1,TRBD1,15,TRBJ2-5,TGCAGCTCCCGGACCACTCAACAGGGGGCAGAGACCCAGTACTTC,CSSRTTQQGAETQYF
NA,TRBV29-1,NA,13,TRBJ1-2,TGCAGCGCCAAAGAGAGCTTCGACTATGGCTACACCTTC,CSAKESFDYGYTF
once,TRBV11-2,NA,13,TRBJ2-7,TGTGCCAGCAGGGGCCGGGTAGCCTACGAGCAGTACTTC,CASRGRVAYEQYF
NA,TRBV20-1,NA,16,TRBJ1-4,TGCAGTGCTAGAAGCGGATCTCAGGATCGAAATGAAAAACTGTTTTTT,CSARSGSQDRNEKLFF
NA,TRBV27,TRBD1,19,TRBJ2-6,TGTGCCAGCAGTTATAGCGTAGGGAAGGGGGCAGGGGGGGCCAACGTCCTGACTTTC,CASSYSVGKGAGGANVLTF
NA,TRBV7-9,NA,10,TRBJ1-3,TGTGCCAGCAGGCAGAACACCATATATTTT,CASRQNTIYF
NA,TRBV27,NA,15,TRBJ2-7,TGTGCCAGCAGTCACCAGCCCTCGGGGAGCTACGAGCAGTACTTC,CASSHQPSGSYEQYF
NA,TRBV6-5,TRBD2,15,TRBJ2-7,TGTGCCAGCAGTTATGCGCGGGGGAGCTCCTACGAGCAGTACTTC,CASSYARGSSYEQYF
NA,TRBV12-3/TRBV12-4,NA,12,TRBJ1-5,TGTGCCAGCAGTTTCCCCGGGCAGCCCCAGCATTTT,CASSFPGQPQHF
NA,TRBV20-1,NA,13,TRBJ1-1,TGCAGTGCTAGAGATTTAATGAACACTGAAGCTTTCTTT,CSARDLMNTEAFF
NA,TRBV12-3/TRBV12-4,TRBD2,16,TRBJ2-2,TGTGCCAGCCTGACTCGAGCGGGGGGGCTAACCGGGGAGCTGTTTTTT,CASLTRAGGLTGELFF
NA,TRBV19,NA,14,TRBJ2-1,TGTGCCAGTAGTATCAGCTGGGGCTACAATGAGCAGTCCTTC,CASSISWGYNEQSF
NA,TRBV20-1,NA,11,TRBJ2-1,TGCAGTGTCCAACCAACCAATGAGCAGTTCTTC,CSVQPTNEQFF
NA,TRBV4-3,NA,15,TRBJ2-4,TGCGCCAGCAGCCAAGATGAGGATAGTTGGAGCATTCAGTACTTC,CASSQDEDSWSIQYF
NA,TRBV29-1,NA,13,TRBJ2-7,TGCAGCGTTGAATTGGAAAACCCCTACGAGCAGTACTTC,CSVELENPYEQYF
once,TRBV4-3,NA,14,TRBJ1-2,TGCGCCAGCAGCCAACTGGGACATTCGGCCGGCTACACCTTC,CASSQLGHSAGYTF
NA,TRBV24-1,NA,13,TRBJ2-1,TGTGCCACCAGTGATTTACAGGGTTTGGAGCAGTTCTTC,CATSDLQGLEQFF
NA,TRBV10-2,NA,14,TRBJ2-5,TGCGCCAGCGCTGCGGGCGCACGATTAGAGACCCAGTACTTC,CASAAGARLETQYF
NA,TRBV10-3,NA,12,TRBJ1-1,TGTGCCATCAGTGGGGGGGACACTGAAGCTTTCTTT,CAISGGDTEAFF
NA,TRBV9,NA,13,TRBJ1-3,TGTGCCAGCAACGAAGGCTCTGGAAACACCATATATTTT,CASNEGSGNTIYF
NA,TRBV9,TRBD1,16,TRBJ2-1,TGTGCCAGCAGCGCGCAAGGGGGCAGCTCCTACAATGAGCAGTTCTTC,CASSAQGGSSYNEQFF
NA,TRBV19,NA,14,TRBJ2-2,TGTGCCAGTTACGGAAGGTGGAGTACCGGGGAGCTGTTTTTT,CASYGRWSTGELFF
once,TRBV20-1,NA,15,TRBJ1-5,TGCAGTGCTAGCCGCGTGGAGGGGGGCAATCAGCCCCAGCATTTT,CSASRVEGGNQPQHF
NA,TRBV11-1,NA,14,TRBJ2-7,TGTGCCAGCAGCTTAGGAGGAGGGACCTACGAGCAGTACTTC,CASSLGGGTYEQYF
NA,TRBV27,NA,13,TRBJ1-2,TGTGCCAGCAGTTTATCCTACGGGGATGGCTACACCTTC,CASSLSYGDGYTF
NA,TRBV20-1,NA,14,TRBJ1-1,TGCAGCGCCACGGACAGCCCTATGAACACTGAAGCTTTCTTT,CSATDSPMNTEAFF
NA,TRBV7-6,TRBD2,18,TRBJ2-1,TGTGCCAGCAGCTTAGCTATCACTAGCGGGGCCCTCTACAATGAGCAGTTCTTC,CASSLAITSGALYNEQFF
NA,TRBV20-1,NA,14,TRBJ2-1,TGCAGTGCTAGAGATCGAGGGCAACCCAATGAGCAGTTCTTC,CSARDRGQPNEQFF